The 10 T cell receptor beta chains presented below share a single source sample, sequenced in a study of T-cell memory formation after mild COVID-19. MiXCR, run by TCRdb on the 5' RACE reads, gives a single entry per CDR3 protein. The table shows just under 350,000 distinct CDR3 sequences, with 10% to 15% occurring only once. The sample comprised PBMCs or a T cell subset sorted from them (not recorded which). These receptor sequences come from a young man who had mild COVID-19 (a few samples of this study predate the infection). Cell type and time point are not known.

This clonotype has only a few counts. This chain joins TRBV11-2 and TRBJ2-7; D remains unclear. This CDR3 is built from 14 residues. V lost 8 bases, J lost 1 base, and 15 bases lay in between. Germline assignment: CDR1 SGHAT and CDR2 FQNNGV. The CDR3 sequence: CASASLSESYEQYF. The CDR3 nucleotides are TGTGCCAGCGCCTCCTTGTCAGAGTCCTACGAGCAGTACTTC. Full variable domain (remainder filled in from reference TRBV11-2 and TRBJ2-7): EAGVAQSPRYKIIEKRQSVAFWCNPISGHATLYWYQQILGQGPKLLIQFQNNGVVDDSQLPKDRFSAERLKGVDSTLKIQPAKLEDSAVYLCASASLSESYEQYFGPGTRLTVT.

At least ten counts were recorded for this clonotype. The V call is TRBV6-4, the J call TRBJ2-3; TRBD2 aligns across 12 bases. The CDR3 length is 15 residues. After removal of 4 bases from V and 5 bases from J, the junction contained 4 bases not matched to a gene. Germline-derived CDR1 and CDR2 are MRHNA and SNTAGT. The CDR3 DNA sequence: TGTGCCAGCAGTGTACTAGCGGGGGGTGGAGATACGCAGTATTTT. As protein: CASSVLAGGGDTQYF.

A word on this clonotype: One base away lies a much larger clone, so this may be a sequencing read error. The CDR3 reads CASSYSSEQFF. In DNA form, the CDR3 reads TGTGCCAGCAGTTACTCCAGTGAGCAGTTCTTC. The chain uses TRBV6-2 or TRBV6-3 and TRBJ2-1; D gene unclear. The CDR3 extends over 11 amino acids. Per the germline V gene, CDR1 is MNHEY and CDR2 is SVGEGT. V lost 0 bases, J lost 9 bases, and 3 bases lay in between.

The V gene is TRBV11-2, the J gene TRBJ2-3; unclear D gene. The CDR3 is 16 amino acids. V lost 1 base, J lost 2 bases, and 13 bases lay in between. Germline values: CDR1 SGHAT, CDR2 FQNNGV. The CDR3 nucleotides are TGTGCCAGCAGCTTAGTAGTAGGCAGGTACACAGATACGCAGTATTTT. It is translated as CASSLVVGRYTDTQYF.

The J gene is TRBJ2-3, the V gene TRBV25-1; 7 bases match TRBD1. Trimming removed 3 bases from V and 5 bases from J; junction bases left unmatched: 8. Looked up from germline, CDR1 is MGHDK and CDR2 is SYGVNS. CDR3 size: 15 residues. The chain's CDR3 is CASSDKQGTGDTQYF. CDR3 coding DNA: TGTGCCAGCAGTGATAAACAGGGGACCGGAGATACGCAGTATTTT.

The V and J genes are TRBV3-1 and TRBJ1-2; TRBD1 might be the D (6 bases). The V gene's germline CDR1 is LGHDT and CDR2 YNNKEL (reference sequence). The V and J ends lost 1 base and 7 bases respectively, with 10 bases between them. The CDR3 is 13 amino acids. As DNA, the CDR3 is TGTGCCAGCAGCCAAGGGCGGGGGGCTGGCTACACCTTC. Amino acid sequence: CASSQGRGAGYTF.

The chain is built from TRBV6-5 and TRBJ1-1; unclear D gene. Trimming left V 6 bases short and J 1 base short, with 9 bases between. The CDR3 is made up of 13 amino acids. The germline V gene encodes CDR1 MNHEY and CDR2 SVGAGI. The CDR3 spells CASRKVGNTEAFF. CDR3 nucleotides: TGTGCCAGCAGAAAGGTCGGGAACACTGAAGCTTTCTTT.

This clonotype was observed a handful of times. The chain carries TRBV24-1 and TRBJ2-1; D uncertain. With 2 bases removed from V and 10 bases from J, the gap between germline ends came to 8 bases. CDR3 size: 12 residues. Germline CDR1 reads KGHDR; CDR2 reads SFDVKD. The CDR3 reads CATSDSDYEQFF. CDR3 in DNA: TGTGCCACCAGTGATTCAGATTACGAGCAGTTCTTC.

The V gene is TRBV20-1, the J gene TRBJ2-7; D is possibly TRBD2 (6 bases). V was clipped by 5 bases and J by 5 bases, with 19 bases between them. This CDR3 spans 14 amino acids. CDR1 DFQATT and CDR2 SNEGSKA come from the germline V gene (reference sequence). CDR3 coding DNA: TGCAGTGCTTCCTGGACGGGAGCTACTGACGAGCAGTACTTC. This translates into CSASWTGATDEQYF.

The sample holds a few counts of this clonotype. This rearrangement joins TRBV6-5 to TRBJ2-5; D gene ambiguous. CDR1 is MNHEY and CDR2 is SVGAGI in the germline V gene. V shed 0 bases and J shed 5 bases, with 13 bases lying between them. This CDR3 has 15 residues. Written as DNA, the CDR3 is TGTGCCAGCAGTTACTCGTCAGGTCCCATTGAGACCCAGTACTTC. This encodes CASSYSSGPIETQYF.